Listed here are 9 T cell receptor beta chains from one sample, sequenced in a study of T cells in tumors and immune-related adverse events (dated by TCRdb to 2020 to 2023). The protocol used for the library was the immunoSEQ multiplex PCR assay. TCRdb obtained this table from immuneACCESS and retained in-frame rearrangements with V and J assigned. These tables miss some clones; where compared with another copy, unresolved V genes account for less than half of the shortfall, and the remainder is unexplained. Counted in this sample were 9,000 to 13,000 clones; 92% of them appeared once. The ten largest make up roughly 1.5% of the sample. The treatment or condition label, read with the paper, signifies: nivolumab (PD-1 blockade) given before sampling. The source material was lymph node tissue, sampled from a patient treated with anti-PD-1 therapy. These receptors were obtained from a female donor with metastatic renal cell carcinoma.

The CDR3 protein is CASSKERAGLPNEKLFF. Here the CDR3 DNA reads TGTGCCAGCAGCAAAGAGAGGGCAGGGTTACCTAATGAAAAACTGTTTTTT. The chain is built from TRBV21-1 and TRBJ1-4. TRBV21-1 is an annotated pseudogene. The CDR3 runs 17 residues.

V gene TRBV6-1 combines with J gene TRBJ1-4; 9 positions agree with TRBD1. With V trimmed by 1 base and J by 7 bases, 1 base remained unmatched. CDR1 and CDR2 (germline): MNHNS, SASEGT. CDR3 length: 14 amino acids. CDR3 sequence reads: CASSEDRGPEKLFF. CDR3 in DNA: TGTGCCAGCAGTGAAGACAGGGGGCCTGAAAAACTGTTTTTT.

V gene TRBV27 combines with J gene TRBJ1-2, with TRBD1 identical over 10 bases. Germline V gene data show CDR1 as MNHEY and CDR2 as SMNVEV (reference sequence). The CDR3 extends over 15 amino acids. V trimming: 3 bases; J trimming: 6 bases; junction bases outside the gene matches: 7. As DNA, the CDR3 is TGTGCCAGCAGTTTCCGGGACAGGGGTTTCCATGGCTACACCTTC. Translated, it gives CASSFRDRGFHGYTF.

The chain uses TRBV11-2 and TRBJ1-1; 10 bases align to TRBD1. CDR1 is SGHAT and CDR2 is FQNNGV in the germline V gene. The CDR3 is made up of 16 amino acids. The trim removed 3 bases at V and 0 bases at J, leaving 4 bases unmatched. Here the CDR3 reads CASSLGTGALNTEAFF. The CDR3 bases are TGTGCCAGCAGCTTGGGGACAGGGGCCTTGAACACTGAAGCTTTCTTT.

The CDR3 DNA is TGTGCCAGCAGTTACACCGACGCCAGCTCTGGAAACACCATATATTTT. It encodes CASSYTDASSGNTIYF. The chain is built from TRBV6-5 and TRBJ1-3; D uncertain. Trimming pared 2 bases from V and 0 bases from J, leaving 11 bases between. This CDR3 comprises 16 residues. CDR1 and CDR2 (germline): MNHEY, SVGAGI.

This clone was counted once. This sequence joins TRBV19 and TRBJ1-2, with TRBD1 matching 11 bases. The CDR3 runs to 15 residues. Germline V gene lookup returns CDR1 LNHDA and CDR2 SQIVND (reference sequence). V gave up 5 bases and J gave up 4 bases; unmatched junction bases: 6. CDR3 in DNA: TGTGCCAGTAGTTCTGGACAGGGGGCCCCCTATGGCTACACCTTC. This codes for CASSSGQGAPYGYTF.

CDR3 sequence: CASSGSHSGNTIYF. DNA for the CDR3: TGTGCCAGCTCGGGCAGCCACTCTGGAAACACCATATATTTT. This chain joins TRBV18 and TRBJ1-3; D not resolved. Trimming removed 6 bases from V and 0 bases from J, with 9 bases in between. The CDR3 loop spans 14 amino acids. Germline V CDR1 and CDR2: KGHSH, LQKENI.

This clone has a single count. One end of the junction does not line up with germline, which may come from a read error. This chain joins TRBV6-1 and TRBJ2-5, with 8 positions matching TRBD2. The CDR3 contains 17 residues. Germline V gives CDR1 MNHNS, CDR2 SASEGT. In nucleotides, the CDR3 is TGTGCCATCAGTGAGTTGGAAAGCGGGGGACGTGAGGAGACCCAGTACTTC. It specifies CAISELESGGREETQYF.

V usage is TRBV6-1 and J usage is TRBJ2-3; 11 positions match TRBD2. Germline V gene sequence: CDR1 MNHNS, CDR2 SASEGT. This CDR3 comprises 18 residues. After removal of 0 bases from V and 6 bases from J, the junction contained 11 bases not matched to a gene. The CDR3 nucleotides are TGTGCCAGCAGTGAAGCAGGATGGGGGACTAGCGGCGGGGATACGCAGTATTTT. It translates to CASSEAGWGTSGGDTQYF.